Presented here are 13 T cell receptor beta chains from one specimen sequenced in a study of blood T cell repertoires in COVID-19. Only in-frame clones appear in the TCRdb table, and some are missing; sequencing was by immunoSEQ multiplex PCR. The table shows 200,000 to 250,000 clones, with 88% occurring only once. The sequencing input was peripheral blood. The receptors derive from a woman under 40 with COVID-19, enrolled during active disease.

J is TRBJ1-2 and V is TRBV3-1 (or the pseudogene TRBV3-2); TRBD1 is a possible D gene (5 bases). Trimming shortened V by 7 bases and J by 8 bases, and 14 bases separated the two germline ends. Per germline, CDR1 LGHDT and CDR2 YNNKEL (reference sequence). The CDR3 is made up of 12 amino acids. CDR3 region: CASTGTGRGYTF. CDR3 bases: TGTGCCAGCACCGGGACCGGGAGAGGCTACACCTTC.

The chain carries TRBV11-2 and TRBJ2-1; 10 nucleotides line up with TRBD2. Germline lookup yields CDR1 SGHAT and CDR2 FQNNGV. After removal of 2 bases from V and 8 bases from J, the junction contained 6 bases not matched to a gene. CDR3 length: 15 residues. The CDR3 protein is CASSLTSGRGDEQFF. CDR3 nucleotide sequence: TGTGCCAGCAGCTTAACCAGCGGGAGGGGGGATGAGCAGTTCTTC.

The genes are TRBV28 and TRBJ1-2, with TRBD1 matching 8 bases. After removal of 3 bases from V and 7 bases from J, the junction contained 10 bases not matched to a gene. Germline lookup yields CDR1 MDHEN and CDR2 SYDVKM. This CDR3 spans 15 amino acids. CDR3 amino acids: CASSLGQGAGSGYTF. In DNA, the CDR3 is TGTGCCAGCAGTTTGGGGCAGGGGGCTGGTAGTGGCTACACCTTC.

CDR3 sequence reads: CASRSGGGSMNTEAFF. Written as DNA, the CDR3 is TGTGCCAGCAGATCCGGAGGGGGCTCTATGAACACTGAAGCTTTCTTT. V is TRBV5-4 and J is TRBJ1-1; the match to TRBD1 covers 7 bases. This CDR3 contains 16 residues. Trimming at V came to 5 bases and at J to 0 bases, leaving 10 bases not matched to a gene. Germline assignment: CDR1 SGHNT and CDR2 YYREEE (reference sequence).

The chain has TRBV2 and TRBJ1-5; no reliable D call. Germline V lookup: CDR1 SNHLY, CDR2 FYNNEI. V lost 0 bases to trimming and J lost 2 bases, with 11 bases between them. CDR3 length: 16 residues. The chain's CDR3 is CASSEALGGGNQPQHF. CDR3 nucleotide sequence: TGTGCCAGCAGTGAAGCGCTTGGCGGTGGCAATCAGCCCCAGCATTTT.

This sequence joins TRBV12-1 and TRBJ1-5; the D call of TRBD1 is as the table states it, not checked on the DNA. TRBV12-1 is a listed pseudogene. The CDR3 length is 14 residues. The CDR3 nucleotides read TGTGCCAGCAGCTTGTGGCAGGCCAATCAGCCCCAGCATTTT. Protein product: CASSLWQANQPQHF.

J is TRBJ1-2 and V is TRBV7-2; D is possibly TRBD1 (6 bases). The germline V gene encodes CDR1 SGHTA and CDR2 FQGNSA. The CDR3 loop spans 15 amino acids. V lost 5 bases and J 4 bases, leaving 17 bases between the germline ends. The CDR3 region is CASSPDGGQGYGYTF. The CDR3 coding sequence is TGTGCCAGCAGCCCAGACGGGGGGCAGGGCTATGGCTACACCTTC.

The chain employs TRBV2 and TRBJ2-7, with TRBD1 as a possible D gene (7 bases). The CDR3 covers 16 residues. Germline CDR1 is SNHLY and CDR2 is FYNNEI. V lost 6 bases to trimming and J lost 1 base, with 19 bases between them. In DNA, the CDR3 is TGTGCCAGCAGGGGGGGCTCCGGGACAGATTCCTACGAGCAGTACTTC. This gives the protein CASRGGSGTDSYEQYF.

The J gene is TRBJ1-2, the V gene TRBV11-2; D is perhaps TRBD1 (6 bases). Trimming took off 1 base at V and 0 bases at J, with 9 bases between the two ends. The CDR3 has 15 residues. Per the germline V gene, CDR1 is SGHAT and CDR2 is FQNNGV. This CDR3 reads CASSLVGGANYGYTF. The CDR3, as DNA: TGTGCCAGCAGCTTAGTAGGGGGGGCTAACTATGGCTACACCTTC.

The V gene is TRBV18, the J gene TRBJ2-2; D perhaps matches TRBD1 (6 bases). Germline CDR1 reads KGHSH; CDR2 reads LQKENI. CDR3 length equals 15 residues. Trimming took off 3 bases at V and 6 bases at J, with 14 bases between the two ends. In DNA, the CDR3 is TGTGCCAGCTCACCTCCGGGACATCCACCCGGGGAGCTGTTTTTT. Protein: CASSPPGHPPGELFF.

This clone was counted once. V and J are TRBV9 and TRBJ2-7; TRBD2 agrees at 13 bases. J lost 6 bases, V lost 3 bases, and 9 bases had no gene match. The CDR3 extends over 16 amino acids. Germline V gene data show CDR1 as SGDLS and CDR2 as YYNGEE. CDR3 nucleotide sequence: TGTGCCAGCAGCGCCGGGACTAGCGGGGAGGTAGGCGAGCAGTACTTC. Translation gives CASSAGTSGEVGEQYF.

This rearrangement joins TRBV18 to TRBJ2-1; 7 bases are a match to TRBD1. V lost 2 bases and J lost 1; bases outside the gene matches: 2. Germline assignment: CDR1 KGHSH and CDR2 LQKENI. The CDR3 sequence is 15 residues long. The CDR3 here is CASSPRDRSYNEQFF. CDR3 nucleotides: TGTGCCAGCTCACCAAGGGACAGATCCTACAATGAGCAGTTCTTC.

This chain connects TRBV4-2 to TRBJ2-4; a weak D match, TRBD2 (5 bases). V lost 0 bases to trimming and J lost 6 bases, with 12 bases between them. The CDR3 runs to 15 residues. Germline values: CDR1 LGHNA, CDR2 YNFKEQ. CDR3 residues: CASSQERAEPNIQYF. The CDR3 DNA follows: TGTGCCAGCAGCCAAGAGCGGGCCGAACCAAACATTCAGTACTTC.